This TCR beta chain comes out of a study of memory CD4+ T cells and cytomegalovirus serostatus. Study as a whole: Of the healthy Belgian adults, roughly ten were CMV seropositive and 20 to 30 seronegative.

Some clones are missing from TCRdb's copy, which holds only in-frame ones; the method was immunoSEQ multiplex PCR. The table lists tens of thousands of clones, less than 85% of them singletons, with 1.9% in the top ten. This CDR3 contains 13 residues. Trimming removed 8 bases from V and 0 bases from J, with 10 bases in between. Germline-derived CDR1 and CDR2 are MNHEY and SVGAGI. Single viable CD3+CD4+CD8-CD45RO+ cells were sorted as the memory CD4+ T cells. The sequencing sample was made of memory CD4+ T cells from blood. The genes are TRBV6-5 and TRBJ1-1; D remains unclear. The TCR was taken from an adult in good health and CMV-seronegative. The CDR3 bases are TGTGCCAGCCGAAATACACTGAACACTGAAGCTTTCTTT. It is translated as CASRNTLNTEAFF.